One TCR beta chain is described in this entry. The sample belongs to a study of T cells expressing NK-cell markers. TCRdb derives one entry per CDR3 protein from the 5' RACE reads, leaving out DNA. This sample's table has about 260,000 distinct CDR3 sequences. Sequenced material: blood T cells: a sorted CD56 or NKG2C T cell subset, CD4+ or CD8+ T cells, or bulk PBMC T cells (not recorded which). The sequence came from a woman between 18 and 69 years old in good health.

The CDR3 sequence: CASSRAHRGNQPQHF. This chain links TRBV7-2 with TRBJ1-5; TCRdb calls TRBD1, which cannot be checked without DNA. The CDR3 runs to 15 residues. From germline, CDR1 is SGHTA and CDR2 FQGNSA.